The 30 T cell receptor beta chains in this list originate from one sample, sequenced in a study of cytomegalovirus exposure and HLA in healthy donors. The PCR used 60 Vbeta and 13 Jbeta primers. TCRdb's copy holds only in-frame clones and misses some; the assay was immunoSEQ multiplex PCR. In all, the sample yields 150,000 to 250,000 clones. Sequences were obtained from PBMCs. These TCRs come from a boy aged 10-17 years in good health and CMV-seronegative.

The chain recombines TRBV6-5 with TRBJ2-5; 14 bases map to TRBD2. Germline V CDR1 and CDR2: MNHEY, SVGAGI. The CDR3 covers 15 residues. The trim removed 2 bases at V and 6 bases at J, leaving 2 bases unmatched. CDR3 in amino acids: CASSYRTSGGQTQYF. The DNA of the CDR3 is TGTGCCAGCAGTTACAGGACTAGCGGGGGGCAGACCCAGTACTTC.

The V call is TRBV28, the J call TRBJ1-2; D gene uncertain. Germline V gives CDR1 MDHEN, CDR2 SYDVKM. V lost 4 bases to trimming and J lost 1 base, with 7 bases between them. This CDR3 region has 13 residues. The CDR3 DNA reads as TGTGCCAGCAGTTCTCGGTTTAACTATGGCTACACCTTC. It specifies CASSSRFNYGYTF.

The chain combines TRBV2 with TRBJ1-1; D is undetermined. Germline values: CDR1 SNHLY, CDR2 FYNNEI. The CDR3 loop spans 12 amino acids. Trimming pared 2 bases from V and 4 bases from J, leaving 5 bases between. CDR3 in amino acids: CASSEPGTEAFF. Written as DNA, the CDR3 is TGTGCCAGCAGTGAACCCGGCACTGAAGCTTTCTTT.

For the CDR3, the DNA is TGTGCCAGCAGGGAGGCATCCTCGGGCACTGAAGCTTTCTTT. This sequence encodes CASREASSGTEAFF. The genes are TRBV28 and TRBJ1-1; no clear D gene. Per the germline V gene, CDR1 is MDHEN and CDR2 is SYDVKM. This CDR3 has 14 amino acids. Trimming removed 6 bases from V and 4 bases from J, with 15 bases in between.

V and J are TRBV27 and TRBJ1-2; perhaps TRBD1 as D (5 bases). The CDR3 has 13 amino acids. From germline, CDR1 is MNHEY and CDR2 SMNVEV (reference sequence). The germline V and J ends were trimmed by 5 bases and 10 bases, with 17 bases remaining between them. The CDR3 reads CASSPLGAPFYTF. In DNA form, the CDR3 reads TGTGCCAGCAGTCCCCTTGGGGCTCCCTTCTACACCTTC.

The chain combines TRBV4-1 with TRBJ2-3, with a possible D match to TRBD2 (6 bases). Trimming took 1 base from V and 5 from J, leaving 10 bases between them. The germline gives CDR1 MGHRA, CDR2 YSYEKL. This CDR3 spans 14 amino acids. CDR3 amino acids: CASSQARGLDTQYF. The CDR3 DNA is TGCGCCAGCAGCCAAGCCCGGGGGTTAGATACGCAGTATTTT.

The chain is built from TRBV7-3 and TRBJ2-3; TRBD1 might be the D (6 bases). Germline V lookup: CDR1 SGHTA, CDR2 FQGTGA. This CDR3 contains 17 residues. V lost 1 base to trimming and J lost 4 bases, with 18 bases between them. CDR3 loop: CASSLIGGARSADTQYF. Written as DNA, the CDR3 is TGTGCCAGCAGCTTAATAGGGGGAGCAAGAAGCGCAGATACGCAGTATTTT.

The chain recombines TRBV19 with TRBJ2-2, with 8 bases fitting TRBD1. The CDR3 is 14 amino acids. Germline assignment: CDR1 LNHDA and CDR2 SQIVND (reference sequence). With V trimmed by 5 bases and J by 6 bases, 5 bases remained unmatched. CDR3: CASSPGGASGELFF. CDR3 sequence (DNA): TGTGCCAGTAGTCCAGGGGGCGCGTCCGGGGAGCTGTTTTTT.

The CDR3 nucleotides are TGTGCCAGCAGTTTATCGAGTCGCAGTGGGAGAACTGAAGCTTTCTTT. It encodes CASSLSSRSGRTEAFF. The gene calls are TRBV27 and TRBJ1-1; D is uncertain. This CDR3 has 16 amino acids. The germline V and J ends were trimmed by 0 bases and 5 bases, with 16 bases remaining between them. Germline V lookup: CDR1 MNHEY, CDR2 SMNVEV (reference sequence).

The chain uses TRBV7-9 and TRBJ1-1, with 7 bases fitting TRBD1. CDR1 is SEHNR, CDR2 FQNEAQ, per germline (reference sequence). The J segment lost 1 base and the V segment lost 7 bases, leaving 18 bases of the junction unmatched. The CDR3 length is 18 residues. The CDR3 loop is CASTLTAFVGQTNTEAFF. The CDR3 DNA is TGTGCCAGCACCCTTACCGCATTCGTGGGACAGACGAACACTGAAGCTTTCTTT. Combining the CDR3 with reference TRBV7-9 and TRBJ1-1 gives the whole variable domain DTGVSQNPRHKITKRGQNVTFRCDPISEHNRLYWYRQTLGQGPEFLTYFQNEAQLEKSRLLSDRFSAERPKGSFSTLEIQRTEQGDSAMYLCASTLTAFVGQTNTEAFFGQGTRLTVV.

The chain couples TRBV7-8 to TRBJ1-2; D is perhaps TRBD1 (5 bases). Germline CDR1 reads SGHVS; CDR2 reads FQNEAQ. V shed 2 bases and J shed 5 bases, with 12 bases lying between them. This CDR3 has 14 amino acids. CDR3: CASSLSRDGYGYTF. In DNA, the CDR3 is TGTGCCAGCAGCTTATCCAGGGATGGGTATGGCTACACCTTC.

The chain employs TRBV21-1 and TRBJ1-5. TRBV21-1 is tagged as a pseudogene. This CDR3 comprises 18 residues. The CDR3 region has the DNA TGTGCCAGCAGCAAAAGGAGGTTAATAGAAAATAGCAATCAGCCCCAGCATTTT. Translated, it gives CASSKRRLIENSNQPQHF.

This chain links TRBV2 with TRBJ1-1, with D tentatively TRBD1 (5 bases). CDR1 and CDR2 from the germline V gene are SNHLY and FYNNEI. Trimming removed 3 bases from V and 10 bases from J, with 12 bases in between. The CDR3 loop spans 12 amino acids. The CDR3 region has the DNA TGTGCCAGCAGTGATCGCAGGGTTGGAGCTTTCTTT. It specifies CASSDRRVGAFF.

The genes are TRBV25-1 and TRBJ1-1, with a tentative D call TRBD1 (5 bases). Germline CDR1 MGHDK, CDR2 SYGVNS. The CDR3 runs 15 residues. The V end lost 6 bases, the J end lost 5 bases, and 19 bases lay between the germline ends. DNA for the CDR3: TGTGCCAGCAGACCTTGGCGGGGCGGAGGTACTGAAGCTTTCTTT. Its protein is CASRPWRGGGTEAFF.

The chain couples TRBV11-1 to TRBJ1-1; no clear D. The germline CDR1 and CDR2 sequences are SGHAT and FQDESV (reference sequence). The CDR3 is made up of 13 amino acids. V lost 5 bases, J lost 5 bases, and 12 bases lay in between. CDR3 region: CASSHRRVTEAFF. The CDR3 DNA follows: TGTGCCAGCAGCCATCGACGGGTGACTGAAGCTTTCTTT. Full variable domain (missing parts from reference TRBV11-1 and TRBJ1-1): EAEVAQSPRYKITEKSQAVAFWCDPISGHATLYWYRQILGQGPELLVQFQDESVVDDSQLPKDRFSAERLKGVDSTLKIQPAELGDSAMYLCASSHRRVTEAFFGQGTRLTVV.

The rearrangement joins TRBV2 to TRBJ1-3, with 10 bases fitting TRBD1. With V trimmed by 4 bases and J by 2 bases, 5 bases remained unmatched. Germline V gene lookup returns CDR1 SNHLY and CDR2 FYNNEI. The CDR3 loop spans 16 amino acids. CDR3 nucleotides: TGTGCCAGCAGTGGACAGGGGGCCAGTACTGGAAACACCATATATTTT. Translating gives CASSGQGASTGNTIYF.

The chain carries TRBV6-5 and TRBJ2-7; 8 bases agree with TRBD2. This CDR3 contains 15 residues. From germline, CDR1 is MNHEY and CDR2 SVGAGI. V shed 5 bases, J shed 2 bases, and the junction held 8 bases outside the gene matches. CDR3 protein: CASSALGTSTYEQYF. The CDR3 DNA sequence: TGTGCCAGCAGTGCGCTTGGGACTAGTACCTACGAGCAGTACTTC.

The chain carries TRBV13 and TRBJ2-2, with 7 positions matching TRBD2. V was clipped by 6 bases and J by 1 base; unmatched bases: 8. Per germline, CDR1 PRHDT and CDR2 FYEKMQ (reference sequence). The CDR3 has 16 amino acids. DNA for the CDR3: TGTGCCAGCAGTCCCCCTGCGGGGGAGAACACCGGGGAGCTGTTTTTT. Its protein is CASSPPAGENTGELFF.

The chain has TRBV5-1 and TRBJ2-1, with D possibly TRBD1 on 6 matching bases. The CDR3 is made up of 15 amino acids. Germline CDR1 is SGHRS and CDR2 is YFSETQ. V lost 5 bases to trimming and J lost 1 base, with 13 bases between them. CDR3 sequence reads: CASSPDRTSYNEQFF. The CDR3 DNA reads TGCGCCAGCAGTCCGGACAGAACTTCCTACAATGAGCAGTTCTTC.

The chain has TRBV2 and TRBJ2-5, with a weak D call TRBD2 (6 bases). This CDR3 has 15 amino acids. Deletions cut 7 bases from V and 0 bases from J, with 15 bases between. CDR1 and CDR2 from the germline V gene are SNHLY and FYNNEI. This CDR3 reads CASNGASAHQETQYF. The CDR3 nucleotides are TGTGCCAGCAACGGGGCTAGCGCGCACCAAGAGACCCAGTACTTC.

The gene calls are TRBV5-4 and TRBJ1-6; D possibly corresponds to TRBD1 (6 bases). This CDR3 is built from 15 residues. Germline-derived CDR1 and CDR2 are SGHNT and YYREEE (reference sequence). V lost 4 bases, J lost 9 bases, and 17 bases lay in between. CDR3 nucleotide sequence: TGTGCCAGCAGCCCAACACTTACAGGGAGTTCACCCCTCCACTTT. Amino acids: CASSPTLTGSSPLHF.

The V call is TRBV6-5, the J call TRBJ2-7, with TRBD1 matching 9 bases. With V trimmed by 5 bases and J by 2 bases, 4 bases remained unmatched. CDR1 MNHEY and CDR2 SVGAGI come from the germline V gene. The CDR3 is 14 residues long. The chain's CDR3 is CASSKTGGAYEQYF. The CDR3 bases are TGTGCCAGCAGTAAAACAGGGGGCGCCTACGAGCAGTACTTC.

The chain carries TRBV5-6 and TRBJ1-3; D perhaps matches TRBD1 (6 bases). The germline V and J ends were trimmed by 2 bases and 5 bases, with 14 bases remaining between them. Germline V lookup: CDR1 SGHDT, CDR2 YYEEEE. CDR3 length: 15 residues. The CDR3 DNA reads as TGTGCCAGCAGCTTAATTACAGGGACCCGAAACACCATATATTTT. It codes for CASSLITGTRNTIYF.

The gene calls are TRBV15 and TRBJ1-5; D is perhaps TRBD1 (5 bases). The CDR3 is 14 amino acids. Germline CDR1 and CDR2: LNHNV and YYDKDF (reference sequence). V gave up 1 base and J gave up 9 bases, with 13 bases separating them. The CDR3 DNA is TGTGCCACCAGCAGAGGGACCGACAGTGGGCCCCAGCATTTT. It specifies CATSRGTDSGPQHF. Supplemented by reference TRBV15 and TRBJ1-5, the full variable domain reads DAMVIQNPRYQVTQFGKPVTLSCSQTLNHNVMYWYQQKSSQAPKLLFHYYDKDFNNEADTPDNFQSRRPNTSFCFLDIRSPGLGDTAMYLCATSRGTDSGPQHFGDGTRLSIL.

The chain uses TRBV4-2 and TRBJ2-7, with 10 nucleotides matching TRBD1. V lost 2 bases and J lost 3; bases outside the gene matches: 4. This CDR3 region has 15 residues. Germline CDR1 LGHNA, CDR2 YNFKEQ. The CDR3 coding sequence is TGTGCCAGCAGCCAAAGGGACAGGGGAAACTACGAGCAGTACTTC. Its translation is CASSQRDRGNYEQYF.

V gene TRBV13 combines with J gene TRBJ2-7; maybe TRBD1 (5 bases). Per germline, CDR1 PRHDT and CDR2 FYEKMQ (reference sequence). The CDR3 runs 14 residues. Trimming cost V 1 base and J 0 bases, with 7 bases left between them. The CDR3 region has the DNA TGTGCCAGCAGCTTAGAACAGGCCTCCTACGAGCAGTACTTC. Its protein is CASSLEQASYEQYF.

V gene TRBV21-1 combines with J gene TRBJ1-1; the table's D call TRBD1 went unverified against the DNA. TRBV21-1 is labeled a pseudogene. The CDR3 runs to 17 residues. The CDR3 is CASSKREPGQGNTEAFF. The CDR3 DNA sequence: TGTGCCAGCAGCAAAAGGGAACCGGGACAGGGGAACACTGAAGCTTTCTTT.

This chain uses TRBV19 with TRBJ1-1; 9 bases agree with TRBD1. The CDR3 loop spans 16 amino acids. Looked up from germline, CDR1 is LNHDA and CDR2 is SQIVND (reference sequence). Trimming took 4 bases from V and 0 from J; bases not matched to a gene: 6. CDR3 coding DNA: TGTGCCAGTAGTAATGACAGGGGGGTTGTGAACACTGAAGCTTTCTTT. Amino acids: CASSNDRGVVNTEAFF.

V and J are TRBV7-9 and TRBJ2-7; the match to TRBD1 covers 7 bases. The germline gives CDR1 SEHNR, CDR2 FQNEAQ (reference sequence). The V segment lost 5 bases and the J segment 2 bases; nucleotides outside the gene matches: 3. There are 13 residues in the CDR3. CDR3 sequence (DNA): TGTGCCAGCAGCGTCGGACAGGCCTACGAGCAGTACTTC. It translates to CASSVGQAYEQYF.

V usage is TRBV30 and J usage is TRBJ1-2, with D possibly being TRBD1 (6 bases). This CDR3 has 14 amino acids. With 8 bases removed from V and 5 bases from J, the gap between germline ends came to 21 bases. Germline CDR1 GTSNPN, CDR2 SVGIG (reference sequence). The CDR3 is CAGVEGGGAYGYTF. Here the CDR3 DNA reads TGTGCCGGGGTTGAGGGCGGGGGCGCTTATGGCTACACCTTC. The entire variable domain, with the rest obtained from reference TRBV30 and TRBJ1-2, is as follows: SQTIHQWPATLVQPVGSPLSLECTVEGTSNPNLYWYRQAAGRGLQLLFYSVGIGQISSEVPQNLSASRPQDRQFILSSKKLLLSDSGFYLCAGVEGGGAYGYTFGSGTRLTVV.